This TCR beta chain was observed in a study of tumor-infiltrating lymphocytes in primary liver carcinoma. Extraction of RNA together with DNA used 20-30 mg of unsorted bulk tissue. The template, roughly 550 ng total RNA, yielded TCR beta cDNA made with a constant-region primer. Three-round nested multiplex PCR performed with slightly modified ARM-PCR produced the TCR beta libraries. Each of the first two PCR rounds ran approximately 9 cycles with TRBV1-TRBV30 forward and C-beta reverse primers. TCRdb itself ran the multiplex PCR reads through MiXCR, one entry per CDR3 protein. The sample carries 80,000 or so distinct CDR3 sequences, over 55% recorded once. This clonotype was picked up many times. This CDR3 contains 11 residues. CDR1 is SQVTM and CDR2 is ANQGSEA in the germline V gene. Trimming shortened V by 7 bases and J by 9 bases, and 13 bases separated the two germline ends.

This chain uses TRBV29-1 with TRBJ1-3; tentatively, D is TRBD1 (5 bases). Sequencing was carried out using liver tumor tissue from sampling region 4. Subset specified: tumor region T4, right-lateral pole. The sequence was obtained from a woman between 55 and 75 years old with primary liver carcinoma and hepatitis B virus infection. The CDR3 DNA sequence: TGCAGCGCCCCGGGGCAGACCACCATATATTTT. This encodes CSAPGQTTIYF.